A selection of T cell receptor beta chains follows, all from one sample in a study of CD8 T cells in Susac syndrome. MiXCR, applied by TCRdb to the immunoSEQ multiplex PCR reads, yields one record per CDR3 protein. This table has about 300,000 distinct CDR3 sequences, approximately 85% appearing once. Sequencing was performed on CD8+ T cells from PBMCs. The receptors derive from a human donor with multiple sclerosis. CDR3s include the opening cysteine and the closing phenylalanine or tryptophan. The D gene is left open where the match is weak. Some rows mark clone size as missing; the rest say once, few, many or name a class of expanded clone.

V gene	clone size	J gene	D gene	CDR3 DNA	CDR3 protein
TRBV27	few	TRBJ2-1	TRBD2	TGTGCCAGCAGTTTAGGTACTAGCGGCTCCTACAATGAGCAGTTCTTC	CASSLGTSGSYNEQFF
TRBV9	.	TRBJ1-2	.	TGTGCCAGCAGCCCAAAGAGAACCTCCGAAGGCGGCTACACCTTC	CASSPKRTSEGGYTF
TRBV30	.	TRBJ1-2	.	TGTGCCTGGAGTGGGGGGCATGGCTACACCTTC	CAWSGGHGYTF
TRBV6-2/TRBV6-3	.	TRBJ1-1	.	TGTGCCAGCAGTTACTCCCCCGTAATGAACACTGAAGCTTTCTTT	CASSYSPVMNTEAFF
TRBV4-3	.	TRBJ2-1	.	TGCGCCAGCAGCCAAGGCGGCGGCTCCTACAATGAGCAGTTCTTC	CASSQGGGSYNEQFF
TRBV14	.	TRBJ2-2	TRBD1	TGTGCCAGCAGCCAAGAGAGGCCAGGGGGTTCCGGGGAGCTGTTTTTT	CASSQERPGGSGELFF
TRBV12-3/TRBV12-4	.	TRBJ1-5	TRBD1	TGTGCCAGCAGTTTAGGGACAGGGGTAGTGCCCCAGCATTTT	CASSLGTGVVPQHF
TRBV5-5	.	TRBJ1-2	.	TGTGCCAGCAGCTTGGGTGTGACTCCAAATGGCTACACCTTC	CASSLGVTPNGYTF
TRBV28	.	TRBJ1-5	TRBD1	TGTGCCAGCAAACCAGGCGCGGCAGGGGGGGACCAGCCCCAGCATTTT	CASKPGAAGGDQPQHF
TRBV28	.	TRBJ1-5	.	TGTGCCAGCAGTCCTCTATATAGCAATCAGCCCCAGCATTTT	CASSPLYSNQPQHF
TRBV20-1	.	TRBJ2-5	.	TGCAGTGCTGGGGGATCGGGGGCTCAAGAGACCCAGTACTTC	CSAGGSGAQETQYF
TRBV6-1	few	TRBJ2-7	TRBD1	TGTGCCAGCAGGAACCGGGACAGCTCCTACGAGCAGTACTTC	CASRNRDSSYEQYF
TRBV30	.	TRBJ2-7	TRBD1	TGTGCCTGGAGTAGCAGGGGGTCTACCTACGAGCAGTACTTC	CAWSSRGSTYEQYF
TRBV7-9	.	TRBJ1-1	TRBD1	TGTGCCAGCAGCTCATTAGGGACAGCCTACATGAACACTGAAGCTTTCTTT	CASSSLGTAYMNTEAFF
TRBV5-1	once	TRBJ2-5	.	TGCGCCAGCAGCTTGACCAATCGAACCCCCTTAGACCGAATACAAGAGACCCAGTACTTC	CASSLTNRTPLDRIQETQYF
TRBV25-1	.	TRBJ2-2	TRBD2	TGTGCCAGCAGTGACACCCTAGGACTAGCGGGGATCGGGGAGCTGTTTTTT	CASSDTLGLAGIGELFF
TRBV6-5	.	TRBJ1-5	.	TGTGCCAGCAGTTACTCGGCAGGGGTGTATCAGCCCCAGCATTTT	CASSYSAGVYQPQHF
TRBV4-2	.	TRBJ1-5	.	TGTGCCAGCAGCCAACCTACAGGTGTTAGCAATCAGCCCCAGCATTTT	CASSQPTGVSNQPQHF
TRBV15	.	TRBJ2-1	.	TGTGCCACCAGCAGAGGAAGAGCGGGCCTCTACAATGAGCAGTTCTTC	CATSRGRAGLYNEQFF
TRBV27	.	TRBJ2-3	TRBD1	TGTGCCAGCAGTTTGGTACAGGGGACAGATACGCAGTATTTT	CASSLVQGTDTQYF
TRBV13	once	TRBJ2-7	.	TGTGCCAGCAGCTGGCGGGACTCCCTGGTAGGAGAGCAGTACTTC	CASSWRDSLVGEQYF
TRBV14	.	TRBJ2-7	.	TGTGCCAGCAGCGTGGGGGGGGCGAGTGAGCAGTACTTC	CASSVGGASEQYF
TRBV12-3/TRBV12-4	.	TRBJ2-2	.	TGTGCCAGCAGTTTGTACGGGTGGGAGAACACCGGGGAGCTGTTTTTT	CASSLYGWENTGELFF
TRBV5-1	.	TRBJ2-6	TRBD1	TGCGCCAACCTAGCAAAAGTAATCCTCGGGCAGGGGGCATCTGGGGCCAACGTCCTGACTTTC	CANLAKVILGQGASGANVLTF
TRBV5-6	.	TRBJ1-5	.	TGTGCCAGCAGCCCTCGGGGGGACACAAGGCAGCCCCAGCATTTT	CASSPRGDTRQPQHF
TRBV20-1	once	TRBJ1-3	.	TGCAGTGCTACGGGGGGCTACGGAAACACCATATATTTT	CSATGGYGNTIYF
TRBV7-9	.	TRBJ2-7	.	TGTGCCAGCAGCTTGGGACCCGAGCAGTACTTC	CASSLGPEQYF
TRBV4-3	.	TRBJ1-1	TRBD1	TGCGCCAGCAGCCCAAGGGACAGGGGGTGGACTGAAGCTTTCTTT	CASSPRDRGWTEAFF
TRBV3-1	.	TRBJ2-7	.	TGTGCCAGCAGCCAAGCGACCTTGGCCCGCTACGAGCAGTACTTC	CASSQATLARYEQYF
TRBV20-1	.	TRBJ2-5	.	TGCAGTGCCCGGACGGGCTCGAGTGGCCAGTACTTC	CSARTGSSGQYF
TRBV28	.	TRBJ2-7	.	TGTGCCAGCAGTTTGTTTCCCAACTACGAGCAGTACTTC	CASSLFPNYEQYF
TRBV20-1	.	TRBJ1-1	.	TGCAGTGCTAGAGATGTGGATGAAACTGAAGCTTTCTTT	CSARDVDETEAFF
TRBV6-1	.	TRBJ2-7	.	TGTGCCAGCAGTGCCCAGACGGGGAGCTCCTACGAGCAGTACTTC	CASSAQTGSSYEQYF
TRBV27	few	TRBJ2-7	.	TGTGCCAGCAGCCATAACACTAGGGGGAACGAGCAGTACTTC	CASSHNTRGNEQYF
TRBV6-5	.	TRBJ2-7	.	TGTGCCAGCAGTTACTTGGCGGGATCTTACGAGCAGTACTTC	CASSYLAGSYEQYF